Sequencing of this T cell receptor beta chain was carried out in a study of cytomegalovirus exposure and HLA in healthy donors. Study-wide results and caveats: A later analysis, which compared TCR beta chains of equal frequency, found the HLA-associated ones more clonally expanded.

Researchers ran the PCR with 60 Vbeta and 13 Jbeta primers. This table comes from immunoSEQ multiplex PCR, and its TCRdb copy is limited to in-frame clones, with some not included. Found here are 180,000 or so clones, 70% to 80% of them singletons; the top ten hold around 3%. In the case of this clone: What it recognizes is unknown.

Germline CDR1 is MDHEN and CDR2 is SYDVKM. After removal of 2 bases from V and 0 bases from J, the junction contained 6 bases not matched to a gene. This CDR3 comprises 16 residues. Sample: PBMCs. J is TRBJ2-5 and V is TRBV28; TRBD1 aligns across 7 bases. This clonotype originated in a male donor in good health and CMV-seronegative. The DNA of the CDR3 is TGTGCCAGCAGTTTAAAGGGACAGCGGTACCAAGAGACCCAGTACTTC. Amino acid sequence: CASSLKGQRYQETQYF.